These 12 T cell receptor beta chains share one sample of origin, sequenced in a study of blood T cell repertoires in COVID-19. TCRdb keeps only in-frame clones here, not all; method: immunoSEQ multiplex PCR. The table records 120,000 to 150,000 clones, 84% of them present only once. The sequenced sample was peripheral blood. Receptors were obtained from a human donor in a cohort sampled during active COVID-19.

As to this clone: This CDR3 is also generated by other DNA sequences in the sample. The chain couples TRBV5-1 to TRBJ2-5; the match to TRBD1 covers 7 bases. This CDR3 contains 12 residues. Per the germline V gene, CDR1 is SGHRS and CDR2 is YFSETQ. Trimming removed 7 bases from V and 2 bases from J; junction bases left unmatched: 2. The CDR3 spells CASGTAQETQYF. CDR3 nucleotide sequence: TGCGCCAGCGGGACAGCTCAAGAGACCCAGTACTTC. The whole variable domain, remainder taken from reference TRBV5-1 and TRBJ2-5, is KAGVTQTPRYLIKTRGQQVTLSCSPISGHRSVSWYQQTPGQGLQFLFEYFSETQRNKGNFPGRFSGRQFSNSRSEMNVSTLELGDSALYLCASGTAQETQYFGPGTRLLVL.

This clone is categorized as medium-sized (0.01 to 0.1%). The V gene is TRBV21-1, the J gene TRBJ1-5; the D call of TRBD1 is as the table states it, not checked on the DNA. TRBV21-1 is deemed a pseudogene. The CDR3 is made up of 15 amino acids. CDR3 nucleotides: TGTGCCAGCAGCAAATGGACAGGGAACAATCAGCCCCAGCATTTT. This translates into CASSKWTGNNQPQHF.

This clone turned up a few times. The rearrangement uses TRBV6-5 and TRBJ2-7, with 12 bases lining up with TRBD2. Germline V gives CDR1 MNHEY, CDR2 SVGAGI. The CDR3 totals 16 residues. The ends lost 2 bases at V and 9 bases at J; junction bases unmatched: 11. CDR3: CASSYPRLAGAFRQYV. CDR3 bases: TGTGCCAGCAGTTACCCCAGACTAGCGGGAGCTTTTAGGCAGTACGTC.

This chain links TRBV27 with TRBJ1-5; the D is unclear. Germline CDR1 MNHEY, CDR2 SMNVEV (reference sequence). The V and J ends lost 4 bases and 3 bases respectively, with 4 bases between them. This CDR3 has 12 residues. CDR3 nucleotides: TGTGCCAGCAGTTCCCTCAATCAGCCCCAGCATTTT. It translates to CASSSLNQPQHF.

The chain links TRBV12-3 or TRBV12-4 to TRBJ1-5; D ambiguous. Trimming removed 3 bases from V and 5 bases from J, with 8 bases in between. The CDR3 length is 13 residues. The CDR3 protein is CASSFTDHQPQHF. For the CDR3, the DNA is TGTGCCAGCAGTTTTACAGACCATCAGCCCCAGCATTTT.

The rearrangement links TRBV19 to TRBJ2-3; D remains ambiguous. CDR3 length: 12 amino acids. Germline V CDR1 and CDR2: LNHDA, SQIVND (reference sequence). Trimming shortened V by 5 bases and J by 4 bases, and 7 bases separated the two germline ends. The CDR3, as DNA: TGTGCCAGTAGTGGCCCAGCAGATACGCAGTATTTT. Its translation is CASSGPADTQYF.

The chain employs TRBV13 and TRBJ1-1, with D unresolved. Germline CDR1 reads PRHDT; CDR2 reads FYEKMQ (reference sequence). CDR3 length equals 12 residues. Deletions cut 1 base from V and 8 bases from J, with 8 bases between. The CDR3 DNA sequence: TGTGCCAGCAGCTTAGAGGGAGGGGAAGCTTTCTTT. It codes for CASSLEGGEAFF.

The chain combines TRBV29-1 with TRBJ2-5; TRBD1 matches at 9 bases. Trimming at V came to 6 bases and at J to 3 bases, leaving 8 bases not matched to a gene. This CDR3 is 14 amino acids long. CDR1 and CDR2 from the germline V gene are SQVTM and ANQGSEA. CDR3 protein: CSVLSRDREETQYF. The CDR3 nucleotides are TGCAGCGTCCTGTCCCGGGACAGGGAAGAGACCCAGTACTTC. The whole variable domain, remainder taken from reference TRBV29-1 and TRBJ2-5, is SAVISQKPSRDICQRGTSLTIQCQVDSQVTMMFWYRQQPGQSLTLIATANQGSEATYESGFVIDKFPISRPNLTFSTLTVSNMSPEDSSIYLCSVLSRDREETQYFGPGTRLLVL.

The chain links TRBV2 to TRBJ1-4, with a tentative D call TRBD1 (5 bases). With 2 bases removed from V and 4 bases from J, the gap between germline ends came to 8 bases. Germline CDR1 is SNHLY and CDR2 is FYNNEI. This CDR3 region has 14 residues. The CDR3 protein is CASSEKGINEKLFF. The CDR3 region has the DNA TGTGCCAGCAGTGAAAAGGGGATTAATGAAAAACTGTTTTTT.

The V and J genes are TRBV25-1 and TRBJ1-5; TRBD1 might be the D (5 bases). V was clipped by 8 bases and J by 6 bases, with 11 bases between them. CDR3 length: 12 amino acids. Germline-derived CDR1 and CDR2 are MGHDK and SYGVNS. The CDR3 loop reads CASQIGGQPQHF. The CDR3 DNA sequence: TGTGCCAGCCAGATCGGGGGTCAGCCCCAGCATTTT.

V gene TRBV18 combines with J gene TRBJ2-7, with 13 bases identical to TRBD2. The trim removed 4 bases at V and 5 bases at J, leaving 5 bases unmatched. Germline values: CDR1 KGHSH, CDR2 LQKENI. The CDR3 sequence is 15 residues long. This CDR3 reads CASSLGTSGADEQYF. The CDR3 DNA sequence: TGTGCCAGCTCACTCGGGACTAGCGGGGCGGACGAGCAGTACTTC.

The genes are TRBV2 and TRBJ2-5; 9 nucleotides align to TRBD1. Trimming at V came to 5 bases and at J to 4 bases, leaving 2 bases not matched to a gene. CDR1 and CDR2 from the germline V gene are SNHLY and FYNNEI. This CDR3 has 13 amino acids. The CDR3 sequence: CASSTTGGETQYF. The CDR3 DNA follows: TGTGCCAGCAGTACGACAGGGGGAGAGACCCAGTACTTC.